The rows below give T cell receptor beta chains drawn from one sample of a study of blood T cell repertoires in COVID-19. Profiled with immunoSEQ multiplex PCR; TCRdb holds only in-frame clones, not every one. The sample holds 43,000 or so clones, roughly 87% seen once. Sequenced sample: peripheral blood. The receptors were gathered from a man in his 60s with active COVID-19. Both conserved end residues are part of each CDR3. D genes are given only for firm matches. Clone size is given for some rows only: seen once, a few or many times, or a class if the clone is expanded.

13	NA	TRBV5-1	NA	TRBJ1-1	TGCGCCAGCAGCCCGAGACAGAACACTGAAGCTTTCTTT	CASSPRQNTEAFF
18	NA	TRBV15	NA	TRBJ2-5	TGTGCCACCAGCAGAGCACGTTTGGGACATGAGGAAGAAGAGACCCAGTACTTC	CATSRARLGHEEEETQYF
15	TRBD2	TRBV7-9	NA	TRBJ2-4	TGTGCCAGCAGCGCGCAAAGCGGGAGCGTTTACATTCAGTACTTC	CASSAQSGSVYIQYF
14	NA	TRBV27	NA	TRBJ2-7	TGTGCCAGCAGTCCATTAGACTACTCCTACGAGCAGTACTTC	CASSPLDYSYEQYF
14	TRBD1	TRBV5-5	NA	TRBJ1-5	TGTGCCAGCAGCTGGCAGGGGGATGGTCAGCCCCAGCATTTT	CASSWQGDGQPQHF
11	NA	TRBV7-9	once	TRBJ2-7	TGTGCCAGCAGCTCCCAGGCCGAGCAGTACTTC	CASSSQAEQYF
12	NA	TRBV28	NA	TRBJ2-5	TGTGCCAGCAGGACGGGACAAGAGACCCAGTACTTC	CASRTGQETQYF
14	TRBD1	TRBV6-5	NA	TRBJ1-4	TGTGCCAGCAGCCGACAGGGGGCTCAGGAAAAACTGTTTTTT	CASSRQGAQEKLFF
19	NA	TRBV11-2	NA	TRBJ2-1	TGTGCCAGCAGCCCCCTACTAGGGGGAGGGCCGGGGACCTACAATGAGCAGTTCTTC	CASSPLLGGGPGTYNEQFF
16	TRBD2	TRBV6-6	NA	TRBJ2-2	TGTGCCAGCAGTTACTCGACAGCGGGGGGCCCCGGGGAGCTGTTTTTT	CASSYSTAGGPGELFF
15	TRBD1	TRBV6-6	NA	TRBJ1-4	TGTGCCAGCAGCTCCGGACAGGGGAGGTATGAAAAACTGTTTTTT	CASSSGQGRYEKLFF
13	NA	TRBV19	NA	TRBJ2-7	TGTGCCTCCCAGGGCCCTAAAGGCTACGAGCAGTACTTC	CASQGPKGYEQYF
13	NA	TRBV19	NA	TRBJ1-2	TGTGCCAGTAGTCTCCGGAGACTCGATGGCTACACCTTC	CASSLRRLDGYTF
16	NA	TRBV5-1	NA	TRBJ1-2	TGCGCCAGCAGCTTGGAAGGGGCAGGGGTGAACTATGGCTACACCTTC	CASSLEGAGVNYGYTF
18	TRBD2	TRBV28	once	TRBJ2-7	TGTGCGGTAGCCAGCACCTCAACTCATGGACTAGCGAGATACGAGCAGTACTTC	CAVASTSTHGLARYEQYF
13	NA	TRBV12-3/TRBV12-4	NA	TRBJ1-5	TGTGCCAGCAGTCCTGGCAGGGCTCAGCCCCAGCATTTT	CASSPGRAQPQHF
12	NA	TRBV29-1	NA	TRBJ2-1	TGCAGCGTTGGCGCAGGGATCAATGAGCAGTTCTTC	CSVGAGINEQFF
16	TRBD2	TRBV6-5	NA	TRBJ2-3	TGTGCCAGCAGTTACTACGCGGGAGCCAGCACAGATACGCAGTATTTT	CASSYYAGASTDTQYF
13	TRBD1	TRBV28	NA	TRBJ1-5	TGTGCCGCCCGGACAGGCGTTGCGCTGCCCCAGCATTTT	CAARTGVALPQHF
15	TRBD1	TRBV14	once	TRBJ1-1	TGTGCCAGCAGCCGGCCCGGACAGGGGGGCACTGAAGCTTTCTTT	CASSRPGQGGTEAFF
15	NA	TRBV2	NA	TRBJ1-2	TGTGCCAGCAGTGAAGCGGCCACCGTTGGCTATGGCTACACCTTC	CASSEAATVGYGYTF
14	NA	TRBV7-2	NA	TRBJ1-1	TGTGCCAGCAGTTGGGGGGTGGGGAGCACTGAAGCTTTCTTT	CASSWGVGSTEAFF
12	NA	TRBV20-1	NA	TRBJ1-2	TGCAGTGCTAGTTTCCAGGGCTCGGGCTACACCTTC	CSASFQGSGYTF
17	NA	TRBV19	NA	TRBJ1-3	TGTGCCAGTAGTATCCAACCCCATAGTATCTCTGGAAACACCATATATTTT	CASSIQPHSISGNTIYF
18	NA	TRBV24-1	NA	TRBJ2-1	TGTGCCACCAGTGACCCAGCCCTCGCGGGATCCTCCTACAATGAGCAGTTCTTC	CATSDPALAGSSYNEQFF
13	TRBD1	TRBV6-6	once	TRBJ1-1	TGTGCCAGCAGTTGGACAGGGGTGGGTGAAGCTTTCTTT	CASSWTGVGEAFF
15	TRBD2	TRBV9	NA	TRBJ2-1	TGTGCCAGCAGCGTAGAAGCGGGAGTACTAAATGAGCAGTTCTTC	CASSVEAGVLNEQFF
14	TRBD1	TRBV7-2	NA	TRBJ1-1	TGTGCCAGCAGTTCGTTACAGGGGTCCACTGAAGCTTTCTTT	CASSSLQGSTEAFF
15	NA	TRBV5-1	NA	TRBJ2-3	TGCGCCAGCAGCTTGGAGCGGCAGACCACAGATACGCAGTATTTT	CASSLERQTTDTQYF
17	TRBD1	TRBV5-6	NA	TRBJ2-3	TGTGCCAGCAGCTTGGCGGCAGACAGGGGTGGCACAGATACGCAGTATTTT	CASSLAADRGGTDTQYF
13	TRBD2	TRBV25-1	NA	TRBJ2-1	TGTGCCAGCAGTCATTCTAGCGGGCATGAGCAGTTCTTC	CASSHSSGHEQFF
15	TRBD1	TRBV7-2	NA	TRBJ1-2	TGTGCCAGCAGCTTAGTGCGGCCAGGGGGCGATGGCTACACCTTC	CASSLVRPGGDGYTF
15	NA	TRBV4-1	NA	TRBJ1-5	TGCGCCAGCAGCCAACAGGGCAGGTTGGATCAGCCCCAGCATTTT	CASSQQGRLDQPQHF
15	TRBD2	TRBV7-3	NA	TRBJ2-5	TGTGCCAGCAGCACTAGCGGGAGTGGGGAAGAGACCCAGTACTTC	CASSTSGSGEETQYF
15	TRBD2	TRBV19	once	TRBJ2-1	TGTGCCAGTAGTATCGTGGGAGGGCCTGGTAATGAGCAGTTCTTC	CASSIVGGPGNEQFF
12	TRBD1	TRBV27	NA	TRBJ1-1	TGTGCCAGCAGTTCATACAGGGGGACGGCTTTCTTT	CASSSYRGTAFF
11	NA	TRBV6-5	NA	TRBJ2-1	TGTGCCAGCAGCTTATACAATGAGCAGTTCTTC	CASSLYNEQFF
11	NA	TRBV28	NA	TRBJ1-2	TGTGCCAGCAGTTTTCTCTATGGCTACACCTTC	CASSFLYGYTF
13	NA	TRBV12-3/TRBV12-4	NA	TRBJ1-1	TGTGCCAGCAGTCCACAGTGGAACACTGAAGCTTTCTTT	CASSPQWNTEAFF
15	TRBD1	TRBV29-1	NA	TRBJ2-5	TGCAGCGTGGCCCTGGGACAGGGGGGAGAAGAGACCCAGTACTTC	CSVALGQGGEETQYF
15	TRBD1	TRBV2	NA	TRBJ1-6	TGTGCCAGCACCCCACAGGGGACCGATAATTCACCCCTCCACTTT	CASTPQGTDNSPLHF
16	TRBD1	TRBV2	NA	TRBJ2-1	TGTGCCAGCAGTGAAGGGACAGGGGGGTCCTACAATGAGCAGTTCTTC	CASSEGTGGSYNEQFF
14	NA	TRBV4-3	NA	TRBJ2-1	TGCGCCAGCAGCCAAGTGGGGCCAGCCAATGAGCAGTTCTTC	CASSQVGPANEQFF
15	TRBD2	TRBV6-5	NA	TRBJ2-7	TGTGCCAGCAGTCTTCGGACTAGCGGGAATCACGAGCAGTACTTC	CASSLRTSGNHEQYF
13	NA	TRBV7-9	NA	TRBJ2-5	TGTGCCAGCAGGAAAGGACTGTTAGAGACCCAGTACTTC	CASRKGLLETQYF
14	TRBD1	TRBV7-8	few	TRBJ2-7	TGTGCCAGCAGCTGGGACAGGCTATTGGACGAGCAGTACTTC	CASSWDRLLDEQYF
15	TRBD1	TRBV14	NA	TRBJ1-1	TGTGCCAGCAGCTCGAGGACAGGGGCGCTTACTGAAGCTTTCTTT	CASSSRTGALTEAFF
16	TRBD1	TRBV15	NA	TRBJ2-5	TGTGCCACCAGCGGAAAACAGGGGGGTTTAGGAGAGACCCAGTACTTC	CATSGKQGGLGETQYF
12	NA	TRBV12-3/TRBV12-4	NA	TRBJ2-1	TGTGCCAGCAGCTACGGAGACGGTGAGCAGTTCTTC	CASSYGDGEQFF
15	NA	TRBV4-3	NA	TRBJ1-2	TGCGCCAGCAGCCTCCAGCGGGGGGCTAACTATGGCTACACCTTC	CASSLQRGANYGYTF